This T cell receptor (beta chain) was sequenced for a study of T cells in Graves' hyperthyroidism and ophthalmopathy. Ophthalmopathy cases met thresholds of Clinical Activity Score at least 3, NOSPECS grade at least 4 and duration under 3 months. Those patients with uncontrolled infection, other autoimmune disease, pregnancy or lactation were excluded. Clinical symptoms, serum thyroxine and TRAb, thyroid ultrasound and orbital computed tomography were used for the diagnoses. This clonotype was detected many times. Its specificity is not known. Germline and junction disagree at one end, which may indicate a read error. General study points: Prediction of ophthalmopathy progression came a median roughly 7.1 months pre-onset.

Germline CDR1 and CDR2: MNHNS and SASEGT. This CDR3 contains 15 residues. TCR beta CDR3 sequences were amplified from RNA transcripts. Researchers ran a first-round RT-PCR on the TCR CDR3 using the HTBI primer set. TCRdb passed the multiplex PCR reads through MiXCR, listing each CDR3 protein once. This sample yields nearly 250,000 distinct CDR3 sequences, of which about 24% are seen a single time; 30% to 40% belongs to the top ten. V is TRBV6-1 and J is TRBJ2-5; 7 bases line up with TRBD2. Sequenced sample: blood. The receptor was isolated from a woman in her thirties or forties with Graves' ophthalmopathy. The CDR3 DNA reads TGTGCCAGCAGGGAAGCTGGCGGGAGTCAAGAGACCCAGTACTTC. Encoded protein: CASREAGGSQETQYF.